This T cell receptor (beta chain) is drawn from a study of CD8 T cells in Susac syndrome. V was pared by 6 bases and J by 8 bases, with 10 bases of the junction left unmatched. The CDR3 has 14 residues. The germline V gene encodes CDR1 MDHEN and CDR2 SYDVKM. With random hexamers, roughly 0.45 to 1 ug RNA was reverse transcribed. Using its own MiXCR run on the immunoSEQ multiplex PCR reads, TCRdb lists one record per CDR3 protein. The sample contains under 90,000 distinct CDR3 sequences, around 93% of which appear only once. This chain connects TRBV28 to TRBJ2-4; 7 nucleotides match TRBD1. The sequence was collected from a human donor with Susac syndrome. Sequencing was done on a sample of CD8+ T cells from PBMCs. DNA of the CDR3: TGTGCCAGCAGATTTCGACAGGGATGGGACATTCAGTACTTC. Its translation is CASRFRQGWDIQYF.